A single sample gave rise to the 5 T cell receptor beta chains below, sequenced in a study of T-cell memory formation after mild COVID-19. From the 5' RACE reads, TCRdb called clonotypes with MiXCR, one entry per CDR3 protein. The data hold 150,000 to 200,000 distinct CDR3 sequences, with more than 9% observed a single time. Sequenced material: PBMCs or a T cell subset sorted from them (not recorded which). These receptors were collected from a man between 18 and 35 years old who had mild COVID-19 (a few samples of this study predate the infection). Cell type and time point are not known.

The genes are TRBV29-1 and TRBJ1-1; 9 bases are a match to TRBD1. There are 12 residues in the CDR3. With 1 base clipped from V and 9 bases from J, the junction kept 3 bases outside the gene matches. The germline V gene encodes CDR1 SQVTM and CDR2 ANQGSEA. The CDR3 nucleotides are TGCAGCGTTGAAGGTGGGACAGGGAAAGCTTTCTTT. It translates to CSVEGGTGKAFF.

V and J are TRBV5-6 and TRBJ2-4; TRBD2 is a possible D gene (5 bases). Trimming took off 3 bases at V and 8 bases at J, with 12 bases between the two ends. The CDR3 is 13 residues long. Germline CDR1 and CDR2: SGHDT and YYEEEE. CDR3 loop: CASSYRPRDIQYF. As DNA, the CDR3 is TGTGCCAGCAGCTACCGACCGAGGGACATTCAGTACTTC.

This clonotype has ten or more counts. This chain links TRBV6-2 or TRBV6-3 with TRBJ2-7, with D possibly being TRBD1 (5 bases). Germline CDR1 is MNHEY and CDR2 is SVGEGT. The CDR3 is 15 amino acids. Trimming shortened V by 2 bases and J by 4 bases, and 15 bases separated the two germline ends. The CDR3 DNA follows: TGTGCCAGCAGTTACGAGACAGCCGGGCGTTACGAGCAGTACTTC. Translation: CASSYETAGRYEQYF.

The chain joins TRBV15 to TRBJ2-7; 9 nucleotides agree with TRBD1. The length of the CDR3 is 16 residues. CDR1 is LNHNV and CDR2 is YYDKDF in the germline V gene (reference sequence). The J segment lost 1 base and the V segment lost 1 base, leaving 5 bases of the junction unmatched. The DNA of the CDR3 is TGTGCCACCAGCAGAGCCTCGGGACAGGGATCCTACGAGCAGTACGTC. It is translated as CATSRASGQGSYEQYV.

V and J are TRBV6-5 and TRBJ2-3; a weak D match, TRBD1 (6 bases). The CDR3 is made up of 14 amino acids. V was cut by 5 bases and J by 5 bases, with 14 bases left in between. Germline values: CDR1 MNHEY, CDR2 SVGAGI. The CDR3 sequence is CASSAGALGDTQYF. The CDR3 DNA sequence: TGTGCCAGCAGTGCAGGGGCACTGGGAGATACGCAGTATTTT.